The clone carrying this T cell receptor beta chain turned up a few times. Its matching antigen is unknown. The entry originates in a study of CD8 T cell repertoires and HIV-1 epitope variants. Study as a whole: Controls were a CMV, EBV and flu peptide pool, Ebola AY9 negative control, and no-peptide well. 1M T cells were kept uncultured as a baseline.

Survey-depth immunoSEQ sequencing covered TCR beta CDR3 regions. The assay was immunoSEQ multiplex PCR, and TCRdb's table has in-frame clones only and misses some. The table lists roughly 4,000 clones, 60% to 65% of them singletons. This sequence originates from a male donor with HIV. Sequenced material: cultured CD8+ T cells derived from PBMCs.

The CDR3 is CASSGTGYEQYF. Written as DNA, the CDR3 is TGTGCCAGCAGCGGGACAGGCTACGAGCAGTACTTC. The gene calls are TRBV6-1 and TRBJ2-7; 8 bases map to TRBD1. This CDR3 contains 12 residues. Trimming took 6 bases from V and 3 from J; bases not matched to a gene: 1. Germline loops: CDR1 MNHNS, CDR2 SASEGT.